Presented here are 8 T cell receptor beta chains from one specimen sequenced in a study of blood T cell repertoires in COVID-19. Data came from immunoSEQ multiplex PCR; TCRdb stores just in-frame clones and leaves some out. The data contain 150,000 to 200,000 clones, more than 75% of them singletons. Source material: peripheral blood. The source of these receptors is a young woman who had recovered from COVID-19.

The chain has TRBV2 and TRBJ1-2; D perhaps matches TRBD1 (5 bases). CDR3 size: 13 residues. Germline V lookup: CDR1 SNHLY, CDR2 FYNNEI. Between the trimmed V and J ends, which lost 7 bases and 7 bases, there was a span of 16 bases. For the CDR3, the DNA is TGTGCCAGCAATGACCTGGTGGGGGGTGGCTACACCTTC. It encodes CASNDLVGGGYTF.

Concerning this clone: Since a much larger clone is just one base distant, this may be a read error. Additional DNA sequences in this sample encode the identical CDR3. The J gene is TRBJ1-2, the V gene TRBV6-5, with D uncertain. This CDR3 is built from 11 residues. Trimming removed 3 bases from V and 8 bases from J, with 7 bases in between. Germline V gene lookup returns CDR1 MNHEY and CDR2 SVGAGI. The CDR3 DNA follows: TGTGCCAGCAGTTATGGCTTAGGCTACACCTTC. Its protein is CASSYGLGYTF.

V gene TRBV5-1 combines with J gene TRBJ2-1; no definite D call. The CDR3 consists of 14 residues. Germline CDR1 reads SGHRS; CDR2 reads YFSETQ. Trimming removed 2 bases at V and 1 base at J, with 7 bases between. CDR3 loop: CASSFDWSYNEQFF. CDR3 coding DNA: TGCGCCAGCAGCTTTGACTGGTCCTACAATGAGCAGTTCTTC. The variable domain in full, with the rest retrieved from reference TRBV5-1 and TRBJ2-1, is KAGVTQTPRYLIKTRGQQVTLSCSPISGHRSVSWYQQTPGQGLQFLFEYFSETQRNKGNFPGRFSGRQFSNSRSEMNVSTLELGDSALYLCASSFDWSYNEQFFGPGTRLTVL.

The chain links TRBV2 to TRBJ2-1; 8 bases match TRBD2. V was clipped by 8 bases and J by 9 bases; unmatched bases: 3. Germline V gives CDR1 SNHLY, CDR2 FYNNEI. This CDR3 contains 11 residues. CDR3 DNA sequence: TGTGCCAGCTATGCGGGGGGTGAGCAGTTCTTC. Translation gives CASYAGGEQFF. Complete variable domain (other parts from reference TRBV2 and TRBJ2-1): EPEVTQTPSHQVTQMGQEVILRCVPISNHLYFYWYRQILGQKVEFLVSFYNNEISEKSEIFDDQFSVERPDGSNFTLKIRSTKLEDSAMYFCASYAGGEQFFGPGTRLTVL.

The rearrangement uses TRBV27 and TRBJ2-7; TRBD1 matches 7 bases. The CDR3 covers 15 residues. The junction had 5 bases not matched to a gene; V was cut back by 0 bases and J by 3 bases. Germline V gene data show CDR1 as MNHEY and CDR2 as SMNVEV (reference sequence). The CDR3 reads CASSLSGQESYEQYF. The CDR3 DNA reads as TGTGCCAGCAGTTTATCAGGACAGGAGAGCTACGAGCAGTACTTC.

The chain has TRBV5-1 and TRBJ1-4; perhaps TRBD1 as D (5 bases). The V gene's germline CDR1 is SGHRS and CDR2 YFSETQ. Trimming pared 2 bases from V and 4 bases from J, leaving 12 bases between. CDR3 length: 15 amino acids. CDR3 coding DNA: TGCGCCAGCAGCTTCCAGGGCACGTTTAATGAAAAACTGTTTTTT. This codes for CASSFQGTFNEKLFF.

The gene calls are TRBV5-1 and TRBJ2-7; TRBD1 might be the D (6 bases). The ends were cut back, 3 bases at V and 0 bases at J, with 10 bases in the middle. Germline V gene sequence: CDR1 SGHRS, CDR2 YFSETQ. CDR3 length equals 14 residues. The CDR3 bases are TGCGCCAGCAGCTCGACGGGACACTCCTACGAGCAGTACTTC. This codes for CASSSTGHSYEQYF.

The V and J genes are TRBV12-3 or TRBV12-4 and TRBJ2-1; D may be TRBD1 (7 bases). This CDR3 region has 11 residues. Trimming removed 7 bases from V and 10 bases from J, with 11 bases in between. The CDR3: CASTSGGEQFF. CDR3 in DNA: TGTGCCAGCACCTCAGGGGGGGAGCAGTTCTTC.